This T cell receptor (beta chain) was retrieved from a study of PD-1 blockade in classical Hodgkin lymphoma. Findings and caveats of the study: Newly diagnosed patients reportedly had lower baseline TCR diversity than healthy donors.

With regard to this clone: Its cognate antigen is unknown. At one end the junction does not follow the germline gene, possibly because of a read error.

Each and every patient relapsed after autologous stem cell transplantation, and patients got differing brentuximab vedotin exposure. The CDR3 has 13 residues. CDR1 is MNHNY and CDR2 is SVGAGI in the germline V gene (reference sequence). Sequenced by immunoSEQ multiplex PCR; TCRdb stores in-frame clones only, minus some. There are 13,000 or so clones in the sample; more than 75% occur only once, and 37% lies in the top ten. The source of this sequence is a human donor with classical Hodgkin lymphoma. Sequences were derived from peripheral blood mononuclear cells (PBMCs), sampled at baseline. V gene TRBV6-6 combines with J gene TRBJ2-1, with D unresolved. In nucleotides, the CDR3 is TGTGCCAGCAGTTCTGGCTCCAACAATGAGCAGTTCTTC. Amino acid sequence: CASSSGSNNEQFF.